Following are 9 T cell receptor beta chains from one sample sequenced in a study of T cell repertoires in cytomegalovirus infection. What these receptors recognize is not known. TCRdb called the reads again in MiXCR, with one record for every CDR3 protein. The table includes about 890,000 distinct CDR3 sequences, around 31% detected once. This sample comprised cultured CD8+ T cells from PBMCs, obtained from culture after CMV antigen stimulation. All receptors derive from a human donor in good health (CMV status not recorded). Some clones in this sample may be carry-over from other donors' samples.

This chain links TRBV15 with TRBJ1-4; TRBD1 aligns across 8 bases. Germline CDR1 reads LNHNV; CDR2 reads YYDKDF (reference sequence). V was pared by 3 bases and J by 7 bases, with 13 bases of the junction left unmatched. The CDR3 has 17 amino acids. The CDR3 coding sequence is TGTGCCACCAGCAGCTCGGACAGGGAATGGATTGTTGAAAAACTGTTTTTT. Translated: CATSSSDREWIVEKLFF.

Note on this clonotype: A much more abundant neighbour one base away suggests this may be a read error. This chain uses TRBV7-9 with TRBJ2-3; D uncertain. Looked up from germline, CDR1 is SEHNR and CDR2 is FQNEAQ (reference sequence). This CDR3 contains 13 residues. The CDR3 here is CVSSARSTDTQYF. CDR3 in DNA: TGTGTCAGCAGCGCGCGGAGCACAGATACGCAGTATTTT.

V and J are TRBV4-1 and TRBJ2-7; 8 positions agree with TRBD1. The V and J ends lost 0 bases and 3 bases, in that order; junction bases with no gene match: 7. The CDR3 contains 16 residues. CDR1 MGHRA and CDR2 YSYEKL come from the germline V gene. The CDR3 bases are TGCGCCAGCAGCCAAGATCTGGGGACAGGCGTCTACGAGCAGTACTTC. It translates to CASSQDLGTGVYEQYF.

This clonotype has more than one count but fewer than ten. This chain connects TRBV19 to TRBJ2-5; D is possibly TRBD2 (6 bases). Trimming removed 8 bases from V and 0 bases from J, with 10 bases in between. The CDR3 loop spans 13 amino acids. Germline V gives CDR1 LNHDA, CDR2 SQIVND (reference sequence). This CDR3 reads CASRGSYQETQYF. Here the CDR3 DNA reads TGTGCCAGTCGGGGGAGCTACCAAGAGACCCAGTACTTC.

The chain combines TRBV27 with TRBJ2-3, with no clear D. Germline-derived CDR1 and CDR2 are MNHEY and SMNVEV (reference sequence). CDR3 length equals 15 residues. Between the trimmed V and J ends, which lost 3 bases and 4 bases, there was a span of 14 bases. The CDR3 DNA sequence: TGTGCCAGCAGTTTCAGTCCATTCCTCCCAGATACGCAGTATTTT. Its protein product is CASSFSPFLPDTQYF.

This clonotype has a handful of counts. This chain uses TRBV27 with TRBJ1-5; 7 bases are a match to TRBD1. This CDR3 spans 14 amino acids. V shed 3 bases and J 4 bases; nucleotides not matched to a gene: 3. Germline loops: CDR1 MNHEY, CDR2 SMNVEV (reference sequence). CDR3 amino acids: CASSLDRTNQPQHF. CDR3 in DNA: TGTGCCAGCAGTTTGGACAGGACAAATCAGCCCCAGCATTTT.

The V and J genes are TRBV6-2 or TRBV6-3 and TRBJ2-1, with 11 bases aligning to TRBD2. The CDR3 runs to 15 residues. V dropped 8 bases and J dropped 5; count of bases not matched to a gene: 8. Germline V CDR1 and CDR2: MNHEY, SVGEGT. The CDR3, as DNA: TGTGCCAGCCCACGTAGCGGGGGGGCCCACAATGAGCAGTTCTTC. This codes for CASPRSGGAHNEQFF.

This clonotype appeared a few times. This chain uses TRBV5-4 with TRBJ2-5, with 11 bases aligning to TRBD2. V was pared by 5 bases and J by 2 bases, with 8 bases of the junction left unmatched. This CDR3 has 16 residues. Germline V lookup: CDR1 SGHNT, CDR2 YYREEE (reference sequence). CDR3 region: CASREGLAGSQETQYF. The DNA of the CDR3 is TGTGCCAGCAGAGAAGGACTAGCGGGTTCACAAGAGACCCAGTACTTC.

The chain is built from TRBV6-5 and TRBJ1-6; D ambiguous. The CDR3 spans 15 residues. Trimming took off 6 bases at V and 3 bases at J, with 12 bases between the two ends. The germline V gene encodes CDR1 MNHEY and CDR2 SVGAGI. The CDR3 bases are TGTGCCAGCAGACCTCCGGGCAGCTATAATTCACCCCTCCACTTT. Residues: CASRPPGSYNSPLHF.